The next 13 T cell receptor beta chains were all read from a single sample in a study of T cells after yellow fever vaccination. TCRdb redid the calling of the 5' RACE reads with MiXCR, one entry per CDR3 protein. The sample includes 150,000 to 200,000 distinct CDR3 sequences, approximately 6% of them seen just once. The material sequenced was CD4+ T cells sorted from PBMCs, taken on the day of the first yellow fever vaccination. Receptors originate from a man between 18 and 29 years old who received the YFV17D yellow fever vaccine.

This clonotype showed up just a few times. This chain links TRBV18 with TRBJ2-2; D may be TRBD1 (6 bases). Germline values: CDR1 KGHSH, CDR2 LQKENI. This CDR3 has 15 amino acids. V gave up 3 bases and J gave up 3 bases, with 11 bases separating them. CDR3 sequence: CASSPYRADTGELFF. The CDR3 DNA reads TGTGCCAGCTCACCCTACAGGGCAGACACCGGGGAGCTGTTTTTT.

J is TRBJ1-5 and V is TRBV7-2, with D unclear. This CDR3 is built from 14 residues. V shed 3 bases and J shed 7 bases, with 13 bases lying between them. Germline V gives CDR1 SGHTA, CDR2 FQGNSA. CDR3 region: CASSFSGLEQPQHF. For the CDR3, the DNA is TGTGCCAGCAGCTTTAGCGGGCTGGAACAGCCCCAGCATTTT.

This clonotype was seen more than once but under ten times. The CDR3 is CASSLAATPETQYF. The CDR3 bases are TGTGCCAGCAGCTTGGCCGCAACTCCAGAGACCCAGTACTTC. The chain employs TRBV5-6 and TRBJ2-5; D not resolved. Trimming pared 0 bases from V and 4 bases from J, leaving 10 bases between. Germline V lookup: CDR1 SGHDT, CDR2 YYEEEE. This CDR3 comprises 14 residues.

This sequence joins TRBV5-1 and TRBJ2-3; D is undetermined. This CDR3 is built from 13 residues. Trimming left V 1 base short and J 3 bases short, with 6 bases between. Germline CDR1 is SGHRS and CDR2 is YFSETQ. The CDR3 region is CASSLTWTDTQYF. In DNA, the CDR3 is TGCGCCAGCAGCTTGACGTGGACAGATACGCAGTATTTT.

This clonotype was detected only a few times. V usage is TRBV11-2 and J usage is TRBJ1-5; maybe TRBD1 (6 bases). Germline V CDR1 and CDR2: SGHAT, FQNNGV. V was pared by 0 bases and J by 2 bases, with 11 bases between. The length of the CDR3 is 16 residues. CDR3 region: CASSLDRRGGNQPQHF. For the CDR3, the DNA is TGTGCCAGCAGCTTAGATAGGAGGGGGGGCAATCAGCCCCAGCATTTT.

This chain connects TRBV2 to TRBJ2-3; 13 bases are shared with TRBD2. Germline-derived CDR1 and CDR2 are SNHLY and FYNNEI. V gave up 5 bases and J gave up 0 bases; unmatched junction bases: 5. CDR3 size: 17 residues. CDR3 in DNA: TGTGCCAGCAGTAGACTAGCGGGGGGTACTAGCACAGATACGCAGTATTTT. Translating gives CASSRLAGGTSTDTQYF.

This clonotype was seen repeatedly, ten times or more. The CDR3 loop is CASTMGPSYGYTF. In DNA, the CDR3 is TGTGCCAGCACCATGGGGCCCTCCTATGGCTACACCTTC. The chain carries TRBV6-5 and TRBJ1-2; the D gene is possibly TRBD1 (5 bases). CDR1 MNHEY and CDR2 SVGAGI come from the germline V gene. The CDR3 spans 13 residues. Trimming removed 7 bases at V and 4 bases at J, with 13 bases between.

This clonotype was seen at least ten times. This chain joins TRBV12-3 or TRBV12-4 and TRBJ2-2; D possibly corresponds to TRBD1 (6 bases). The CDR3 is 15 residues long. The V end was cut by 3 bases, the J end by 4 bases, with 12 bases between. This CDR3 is CASSLRGKPTGELFF. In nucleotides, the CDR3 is TGTGCCAGCAGTTTGAGGGGGAAGCCCACCGGGGAGCTGTTTTTT.

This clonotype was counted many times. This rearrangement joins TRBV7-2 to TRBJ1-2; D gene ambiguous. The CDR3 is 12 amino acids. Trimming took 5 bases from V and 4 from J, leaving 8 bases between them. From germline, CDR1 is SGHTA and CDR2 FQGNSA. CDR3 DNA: TGTGCCAGCAGCCCAGAGCTCTATGGCTACACCTTC. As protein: CASSPELYGYTF.

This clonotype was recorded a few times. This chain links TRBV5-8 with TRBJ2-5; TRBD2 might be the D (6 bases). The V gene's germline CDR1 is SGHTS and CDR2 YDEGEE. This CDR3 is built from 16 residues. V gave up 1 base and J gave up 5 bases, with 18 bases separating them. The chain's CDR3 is CASSLSRGNIVETQYF. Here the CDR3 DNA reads TGTGCCAGCAGCTTGTCCCGGGGGAATATTGTGGAGACCCAGTACTTC.

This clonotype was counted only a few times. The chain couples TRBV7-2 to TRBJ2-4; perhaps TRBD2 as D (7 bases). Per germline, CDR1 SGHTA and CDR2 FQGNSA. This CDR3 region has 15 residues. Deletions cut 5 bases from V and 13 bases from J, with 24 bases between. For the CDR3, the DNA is TGTGCCAGCAGCCCAGCGGCGGGGGCGTCGAATTCCCAGTACTTC. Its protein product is CASSPAAGASNSQYF.

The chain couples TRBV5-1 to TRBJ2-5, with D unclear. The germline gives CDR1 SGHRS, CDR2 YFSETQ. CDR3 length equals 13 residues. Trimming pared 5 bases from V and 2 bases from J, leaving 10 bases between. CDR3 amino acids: CASRVSWQETQYF. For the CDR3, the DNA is TGCGCCAGCAGGGTTTCGTGGCAAGAGACCCAGTACTTC.

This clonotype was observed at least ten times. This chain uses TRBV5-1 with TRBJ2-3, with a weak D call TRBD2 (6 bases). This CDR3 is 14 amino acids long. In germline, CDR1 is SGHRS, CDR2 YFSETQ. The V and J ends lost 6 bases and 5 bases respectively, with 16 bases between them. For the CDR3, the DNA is TGCGCCAGCAACCCTAGCGCCTATAGAGATACGCAGTATTTT. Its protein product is CASNPSAYRDTQYF.